This T cell receptor beta chain was captured in a study of cytomegalovirus exposure and HLA in healthy donors. The germline V gene has CDR1 LNHDA and CDR2 SQIVND (reference sequence). Losses at the gene ends were 6 bases for V and 6 bases for J; bases not matched to a gene: 6. The CDR3 spans 15 residues. 60 Vbeta and 13 Jbeta primers were used in PCR. Method: immunoSEQ multiplex PCR; TCRdb's copy keeps in-frame clones and lacks some. Of around 170,000 clones in the sample, roughly 80% were seen once. The origin of this receptor is a man aged 45-60 years in good health and CMV-seropositive. Sequencing used PBMCs. This sequence joins TRBV19 and TRBJ1-6; 9 bases match TRBD1. The CDR3 nucleotides are TGTGCCAGTAGCCCCGGGACAGGGATTAATTCACCCCTCCACTTT. Amino acids: CASSPGTGINSPLHF.